Presented here are 14 T cell receptor beta chains from one specimen sequenced in a study of T cells in Graves' hyperthyroidism and ophthalmopathy (dated 2019 in TCRdb). The library was generated by multiplex PCR. Sequencing used an Illumina HiSeq 2000. The TCR beta CDR3 regions were amplified from RNA transcripts. The first round of RT-PCR for the TCR CDR3 was performed with the HTBI primer set and the Qiagen OneStep RT-PCR kit. TCRdb trimmed the raw reads at Q25, called clones with MiXCR and kept productive beta chains. Rows matching on CDR3 protein sequence are summarized as one entry with the most common DNA and genes. Across this sample there are 350,000 to 400,000 distinct CDR3 sequences, with just under 15% seen only once. The top ten constitute around a third of the sample. Sequencing input: blood. These receptors all come from a woman in her twenties or thirties with Graves' hyperthyroidism.

This clonotype was seen a handful of times. The chain uses TRBV29-1 and TRBJ1-5; unclear D gene. Germline values: CDR1 SQVTM, CDR2 ANQGSEA. The V end was cut by 4 bases, the J end by 3 bases, with 13 bases between. The CDR3 has 14 amino acids. The CDR3 DNA reads TGCAGCGTTGCTCAAGGCAGTCTCAATCAGCCCCAGCATTTT. Protein product: CSVAQGSLNQPQHF.

This clonotype was detected ten times or more. This chain joins TRBV30 and TRBJ1-6, with 8 bases that match TRBD1. The CDR3 contains 16 residues. V lost 3 bases to trimming and J lost 8 bases; unmatched junction nucleotides: 12. Looked up from germline, CDR1 is GTSNPN and CDR2 is SVGIG (reference sequence). As DNA, the CDR3 is TGTGCCTGGAGCATCCCCCCCGGACAGGGACATTCACCCCTCCACTTT. Translating it yields CAWSIPPGQGHSPLHF.

This clonotype was seen repeatedly, ten times or more. CDR3 nucleotides: TGTGCCTGGAGTAACGGTCCGAACACCGGGGAGCTGTTTTTT. As protein: CAWSNGPNTGELFF. The rearrangement joins TRBV30 to TRBJ2-2; D is uncertain. Germline CDR1 reads GTSNPN; CDR2 reads SVGIG (reference sequence). This CDR3 is 14 amino acids long. V was pared by 2 bases and J by 0 bases, with 7 bases between.

The chain couples TRBV13 to TRBJ1-4; 7 nucleotides match TRBD1. J gave up 8 bases and V 5 bases, and 8 bases lay outside the gene matches. The CDR3 length is 14 residues. Germline V gene sequence: CDR1 PRHDT, CDR2 FYEKMQ (reference sequence). The CDR3 loop reads CASSGTGTAEKLFF. CDR3 DNA: TGTGCCAGCAGCGGCACAGGGACAGCCGAAAAACTGTTTTTT.

The sample holds many counts of this clonotype. This chain links TRBV18 with TRBJ1-1; D remains unclear. This CDR3 spans 15 amino acids. Per the germline V gene, CDR1 is KGHSH and CDR2 is LQKENI. V gave up 1 base and J gave up 1 base, with 10 bases separating them. This CDR3 is CASSPLRVTNTEAFF. The CDR3 bases are TGTGCCAGCTCACCACTTCGAGTAACGAACACTGAAGCTTTCTTT.

J is TRBJ1-2 and V is TRBV10-3; D is uncertain. The CDR3 sequence is 17 residues long. The V gene lost 3 bases and the J gene lost 4 bases, with 21 bases spanning the gap. Germline V gene data show CDR1 as ENHRY and CDR2 as SYGVKD. The CDR3: CAISEQGTGPHPYGYTF. In DNA, the CDR3 is TGTGCCATCAGTGAACAAGGTACCGGTCCTCACCCCTATGGCTACACCTTC.

V is TRBV20-1 and J is TRBJ1-2, with no clear D. This CDR3 comprises 15 residues. Germline loops: CDR1 DFQATT, CDR2 SNEGSKA (reference sequence). Trimming pared 2 bases from V and 2 bases from J, leaving 15 bases between. CDR3 amino acids: CSARTSRPANYGYTF. For the CDR3, the DNA is TGCAGTGCTAGAACCAGCAGACCAGCCAACTATGGCTACACCTTC.

Many counts were recorded for this clonotype. The genes are TRBV7-2 and TRBJ2-1, with 15 bases fitting TRBD2. V dropped 4 bases and J dropped 7; count of bases not matched to a gene: 23. The germline CDR1 and CDR2 sequences are SGHTA and FQGNSA. The CDR3 loop spans 22 amino acids. CDR3 nucleotides: TGTGCCAGCAGCTCAGGACCGGGACTAGCGGGAGGCCTAGCCAAGACGGGAAATGAGCAGTTCTTC. Translating it yields CASSSGPGLAGGLAKTGNEQFF.

CDR3 DNA sequence: TGTGCCAGCAGATTCGGGACAGTAAACACCGGGGAGCTGTTTTTT. Its translation is CASRFGTVNTGELFF. The chain uses TRBV6-1 and TRBJ2-2; 7 positions match TRBD1. The ends lost 6 bases at V and 2 bases at J; junction bases unmatched: 6. The CDR3 is 15 amino acids. Germline V gene lookup returns CDR1 MNHNS and CDR2 SASEGT.

In this sample, this clonotype turned up many times. V usage is TRBV18 and J usage is TRBJ1-1, with a weak D call TRBD1 (5 bases). CDR1 is KGHSH and CDR2 is LQKENI in the germline V gene. Trimming pared 4 bases from V and 7 bases from J, leaving 16 bases between. The CDR3 totals 14 residues. Written as DNA, the CDR3 is TGTGCCAGCTCACGAGCATGGGGCAATGATGAAGCTTTCTTT. Encoded protein: CASSRAWGNDEAFF.

This clonotype has just a few counts. V gene TRBV5-1 combines with J gene TRBJ1-4; no clear D. This CDR3 comprises 15 residues. The germline V gene has CDR1 SGHRS and CDR2 YFSETQ. V was cut by 0 bases and J by 7 bases, with 13 bases left in between. CDR3 amino acids: CASSLEGPPGEKLFF. CDR3 in DNA: TGCGCCAGCAGCTTGGAGGGCCCTCCGGGTGAAAAACTGTTTTTT.

This clonotype was observed a handful of times. The gene calls are TRBV5-6 and TRBJ2-3; tentatively, D is TRBD2 (6 bases). The CDR3 is made up of 15 amino acids. V lost 0 bases to trimming and J lost 4 bases, with 12 bases between them. Germline V CDR1 and CDR2: SGHDT, YYEEEE. CDR3 residues: CASSLVEGTPDTQYF. The CDR3 DNA reads TGTGCCAGCAGCTTGGTTGAGGGGACTCCAGATACGCAGTATTTT.

Many counts were recorded for this clonotype. This chain joins TRBV6-2 or TRBV6-3 and TRBJ2-1; 11 nucleotides line up with TRBD2. Losses at the gene ends were 6 bases for V and 4 bases for J; bases not matched to a gene: 14. Per germline, CDR1 MNHEY and CDR2 SVGEGT. The CDR3 spans 18 residues. The CDR3 spells CASRIPKRLAGPYNEQFF. Written as DNA, the CDR3 is TGTGCCAGCAGGATACCAAAAAGACTAGCGGGGCCTTACAATGAGCAGTTCTTC.

This clonotype was seen only a few times. This chain joins TRBV2 and TRBJ2-3; D may be TRBD2 (6 bases). Germline assignment: CDR1 SNHLY and CDR2 FYNNEI. CDR3 length: 13 amino acids. This CDR3 reads CASGRPVVDTQYF. The CDR3 coding sequence is TGTGCTAGCGGCAGACCAGTTGTAGATACGCAGTATTTT.